The rows below give T cell receptor beta chains drawn from one sample of a study of identical twins. TCRdb reprocessed the 5' RACE reads via MiXCR and lists one record per CDR3 protein. The table has hundreds of thousands of distinct CDR3 sequences, roughly 20% seen once. These same data were also listed under a study on T cells expressing NK-cell markers.

Sequenced sample: PBMCs. The receptors shown here come from a woman aged 18-30 years in good health. Both conserved end residues are part of each CDR3. The order of the fields is clone size, V gene, J gene, D gene, CDR3 DNA, CDR3 protein. D genes are given only for firm matches. Clone sizes are given selectively: once, few, many, or a class where the clone is expanded.

abundance: .
v_gene: TRBV24-1
j_gene: TRBJ2-7
d_gene: TRBD2
CDR3nt: TGTGCCACCAGTGATTCTAGCGGGACCAGCGGGTACGAGCAGTACTTC
CDR3aa: CATSDSSGTSGYEQYF

abundance: .
v_gene: TRBV29-1
j_gene: TRBJ2-5
d_gene: .
CDR3nt: TGCAGCATCATAAAGGGCAACCAAGAGACCCAGTACTTC
CDR3aa: CSIIKGNQETQYF

abundance: .
v_gene: TRBV6-4
j_gene: TRBJ2-3
d_gene: .
CDR3nt: TGTGCCAGCAGTGGGGCGAGGGACACAGATACGCAGTATTTT
CDR3aa: CASSGARDTDTQYF

abundance: .
v_gene: TRBV20-1
j_gene: TRBJ2-5
d_gene: TRBD2
CDR3nt: TGCAGTGCTAGAGGCCCGACTAGCGAGGCCCAGTACTTC
CDR3aa: CSARGPTSEAQYF

abundance: .
v_gene: TRBV7-9
j_gene: TRBJ2-1
d_gene: TRBD2
CDR3nt: TGTGCCAGCAGCTTGGGAGCTAGCGGGCAGTTCTTC
CDR3aa: CASSLGASGQFF

abundance: .
v_gene: TRBV6-5
j_gene: TRBJ2-7
d_gene: .
CDR3nt: TGTGCCAGCGGTTACTCGTCAGGGGCCTCCTACGAGCAGTACTTC
CDR3aa: CASGYSSGASYEQYF

abundance: few
v_gene: TRBV11-3
j_gene: TRBJ2-3
d_gene: .
CDR3nt: TGTGCCAGCGGGAAGCACCTCACAGATACGCAGTATTTT
CDR3aa: CASGKHLTDTQYF

abundance: few
v_gene: TRBV10-3
j_gene: TRBJ2-1
d_gene: .
CDR3nt: TGTGCCATTGGGGAAGGCTACGAGCAGTTCTTC
CDR3aa: CAIGEGYEQFF

abundance: many
v_gene: TRBV7-2
j_gene: TRBJ1-5
d_gene: .
CDR3nt: TGTGCCAGCAGCTTACTTGGGGCAGGGAATCAGCCCCAGCATTTT
CDR3aa: CASSLLGAGNQPQHF

abundance: many
v_gene: TRBV5-5
j_gene: TRBJ2-7
d_gene: .
CDR3nt: TGTGCCAGCAGCTTTGGCAGTGGGAACGGCGAGCAGTACTTC
CDR3aa: CASSFGSGNGEQYF

abundance: .
v_gene: TRBV5-1
j_gene: TRBJ2-1
d_gene: TRBD2
CDR3nt: TGCGCCAGCAGCTTCCTAGCGGGGGGCCCTAACTTCTACAATGAGCAGTTCTTC
CDR3aa: CASSFLAGGPNFYNEQFF

abundance: .
v_gene: TRBV3-1
j_gene: TRBJ2-1
d_gene: .
CDR3nt: TGTGCCAGCAGCCAATTCCTAGCGAATGAGCAGTTCTTC
CDR3aa: CASSQFLANEQFF

abundance: few
v_gene: TRBV20-1
j_gene: TRBJ1-6
d_gene: .
CDR3nt: TGCAGTGCCCGAAGGACAGATAATTCACCCCTCCACTTT
CDR3aa: CSARRTDNSPLHF

abundance: few
v_gene: TRBV7-2
j_gene: TRBJ2-3
d_gene: TRBD2
CDR3nt: TGTGCCAGCAGCCGTACCGGGGGGTCTAGCACAGATACGCAGTATTTT
CDR3aa: CASSRTGGSSTDTQYF

abundance: many
v_gene: TRBV12-3/TRBV12-4
j_gene: TRBJ2-5
d_gene: .
CDR3nt: TGTGCCAGCAGTTTAGTGGGAGGACTAAGGACCCAGTACTTC
CDR3aa: CASSLVGGLRTQYF

abundance: few
v_gene: TRBV12-3/TRBV12-4
j_gene: TRBJ2-7
d_gene: TRBD1
CDR3nt: TGTGCCAGCAGGGCTCAGGGGGCTGGCGAGCAGTACTTC
CDR3aa: CASRAQGAGEQYF

abundance: few
v_gene: TRBV3-1
j_gene: TRBJ2-7
d_gene: TRBD2
CDR3nt: TGTGCCAGCAGCCAAGGCGGCGGGAGTGGCGAGCAGTACTTC
CDR3aa: CASSQGGGSGEQYF

abundance: .
v_gene: TRBV7-8
j_gene: TRBJ2-1
d_gene: TRBD2
CDR3nt: TGTGCCAGCAGCCCGGGACTAGCGGGGGCACCCTATGAGCAGTTCTTC
CDR3aa: CASSPGLAGAPYEQFF

abundance: few
v_gene: TRBV10-3
j_gene: TRBJ2-3
d_gene: .
CDR3nt: TGTGCCATCAGTGGTGGAGAGGGACTCTGGGCAGATACGCAGTATTTT
CDR3aa: CAISGGEGLWADTQYF

abundance: few
v_gene: TRBV10-2
j_gene: TRBJ1-1
d_gene: .
CDR3nt: TGCGCCAGCAACCCCGGAGGGGGGCAATTGACTGAAGCTTTCTTT
CDR3aa: CASNPGGGQLTEAFF

abundance: .
v_gene: TRBV7-9
j_gene: TRBJ1-1
d_gene: TRBD1
CDR3nt: TGTGCCAGCGGTACAGGGGGCCCTGAAGCTTTCTTT
CDR3aa: CASGTGGPEAFF

abundance: few
v_gene: TRBV10-3
j_gene: TRBJ2-3
d_gene: TRBD2
CDR3nt: TGTGCCACTACGGGGGGTTGGCTGAGCACAGATACGCAGTATTTT
CDR3aa: CATTGGWLSTDTQYF

abundance: .
v_gene: TRBV6-1
j_gene: TRBJ2-1
d_gene: TRBD2
CDR3nt: TGTGCCAGCAGACCCGATTCTAGCGGGAGTGTTGAGCAGTTCTTC
CDR3aa: CASRPDSSGSVEQFF

abundance: .
v_gene: TRBV18
j_gene: TRBJ2-2
d_gene: .
CDR3nt: TGTGCCAGCTCACCGCTCGAGACTAGGAACGGGGAGCTGTTTTTT
CDR3aa: CASSPLETRNGELFF

abundance: .
v_gene: TRBV5-1
j_gene: TRBJ2-3
d_gene: TRBD2
CDR3nt: TGCGCCAGCAGCCTGGGGGTAGCGGGAGACTCAGATACGCAGTATTTT
CDR3aa: CASSLGVAGDSDTQYF

abundance: once
v_gene: TRBV4-1
j_gene: TRBJ2-3
d_gene: .
CDR3nt: TGCGCCAGCAGCCAGGAGAGGAGAACAGATACGCAGTATTTT
CDR3aa: CASSQERRTDTQYF

abundance: .
v_gene: TRBV3-1
j_gene: TRBJ2-2
d_gene: .
CDR3nt: TGTGCCAGCAGCCAAAGTGGCCGGGGCACCGGGGAGCTGTTTTTT
CDR3aa: CASSQSGRGTGELFF

abundance: few
v_gene: TRBV6-5
j_gene: TRBJ1-4
d_gene: .
CDR3nt: TGTGCCAGCAGTTACGCGCAGGGTTGGGAAAAACTGTTTTTT
CDR3aa: CASSYAQGWEKLFF

abundance: few
v_gene: TRBV4-1
j_gene: TRBJ2-1
d_gene: .
CDR3nt: TGCGCCAGCAGCCAAGAGGGGATCCTCAATGAGCAGTTCTTC
CDR3aa: CASSQEGILNEQFF

abundance: .
v_gene: TRBV20-1
j_gene: TRBJ1-2
d_gene: .
CDR3nt: TGCAGCTTCGACAGGTTAAATTATGGCTACACCTTC
CDR3aa: CSFDRLNYGYTF

abundance: .
v_gene: TRBV18
j_gene: TRBJ2-7
d_gene: TRBD2
CDR3nt: TGTGCCAGCTCACCACCGTTTGGGACTAGTGGGAACGAGCAGTACTTC
CDR3aa: CASSPPFGTSGNEQYF

abundance: .
v_gene: TRBV7-8
j_gene: TRBJ2-1
d_gene: TRBD2
CDR3nt: TGTGCCAGCAGCTTATCAGCGGGGACGGCGTACAATGAGCAGTTCTTC
CDR3aa: CASSLSAGTAYNEQFF

abundance: .
v_gene: TRBV12-3/TRBV12-4
j_gene: TRBJ1-1
d_gene: .
CDR3nt: TGTGCCAGCAGTTTCGAAGGGACCGGGGCTGAAGCTTTCTTT
CDR3aa: CASSFEGTGAEAFF

abundance: .
v_gene: TRBV3-1
j_gene: TRBJ1-1
d_gene: .
CDR3nt: TGTGCCAGCAGCCGATTGACAGGAAACACTGAAGCTTTCTTT
CDR3aa: CASSRLTGNTEAFF

abundance: many
v_gene: TRBV28
j_gene: TRBJ2-5
d_gene: .
CDR3nt: TGTGCCAGCAGACGGGAGACCCAGTACTTC
CDR3aa: CASRRETQYF

abundance: .
v_gene: TRBV2
j_gene: TRBJ2-5
d_gene: .
CDR3nt: TGTGCCAGCAGTGAACAAGCGCAAGAGACCCAGTACTTC
CDR3aa: CASSEQAQETQYF

abundance: once
v_gene: TRBV11-3
j_gene: TRBJ2-1
d_gene: .
CDR3nt: TGTGCCAGCAGCTTATCGTCCCTTAATGAGCAGTTCTTC
CDR3aa: CASSLSSLNEQFF

abundance: few
v_gene: TRBV2
j_gene: TRBJ2-2
d_gene: .
CDR3nt: TGTGCCATCCGAGAACTTGCCAGCTCCGGGGAGCTGTTTTTT
CDR3aa: CAIRELASSGELFF

abundance: few
v_gene: TRBV6-1
j_gene: TRBJ2-7
d_gene: TRBD1
CDR3nt: TGTGCCAGCAGGCAGTCCGGGACAGGGACCTACGAGCAGTACTTC
CDR3aa: CASRQSGTGTYEQYF

abundance: few
v_gene: TRBV29-1
j_gene: TRBJ2-1
d_gene: .
CDR3nt: TGCAGCTTCTCCAGGGGAAGTGAGCAGTTCTTC
CDR3aa: CSFSRGSEQFF

abundance: few
v_gene: TRBV4-2
j_gene: TRBJ2-3
d_gene: .
CDR3nt: TGTGCCAGCAGCCAAGATGGGACCTCAGATACGCAGTATTTT
CDR3aa: CASSQDGTSDTQYF

abundance: .
v_gene: TRBV10-3
j_gene: TRBJ2-5
d_gene: TRBD2
CDR3nt: TGTGCCATCAGTGAGGGACTAGCGGGGGAAGAGACCCAGTACTTC
CDR3aa: CAISEGLAGEETQYF

abundance: few
v_gene: TRBV5-1
j_gene: TRBJ1-1
d_gene: TRBD1
CDR3nt: TGCGCCAGCAGGTCGGGACAGACGATCGCTGAAGCTTTCTTT
CDR3aa: CASRSGQTIAEAFF

abundance: .
v_gene: TRBV29-1
j_gene: TRBJ2-6
d_gene: .
CDR3nt: TGCAGCGTTGGGTTCGGCTCTGGGGCCAACGTCCTGACTTTC
CDR3aa: CSVGFGSGANVLTF

abundance: .
v_gene: TRBV6-1
j_gene: TRBJ2-3
d_gene: TRBD2
CDR3nt: TGTGCCAGCCACCAACCCTCTAGCGGGGGGGCATATACGCAGTATTTT
CDR3aa: CASHQPSSGGAYTQYF

abundance: many
v_gene: TRBV29-1
j_gene: TRBJ2-7
d_gene: .
CDR3nt: TGCAGCGTTGAATTGGGGGCGTCCTACGAGCAGTACTTC
CDR3aa: CSVELGASYEQYF

abundance: few
v_gene: TRBV3-1
j_gene: TRBJ2-1
d_gene: .
CDR3nt: TGTGCCAGCAGTCCTACCACGTTCGGTGAGCAGTTCTTC
CDR3aa: CASSPTTFGEQFF

abundance: .
v_gene: TRBV5-6
j_gene: TRBJ2-7
d_gene: .
CDR3nt: TGTGCCAGCAGCCTCAGGAGCGGAGCGGTCTCCTACGAGCAGTACTTC
CDR3aa: CASSLRSGAVSYEQYF

abundance: .
v_gene: TRBV6-2/TRBV6-3
j_gene: TRBJ2-1
d_gene: .
CDR3nt: TGTGCCAGCAGTTACCTCCTTTTGGTCGGCCCAAAATACAATGAGCAGTTCTTC
CDR3aa: CASSYLLLVGPKYNEQFF

abundance: .
v_gene: TRBV18
j_gene: TRBJ2-1
d_gene: .
CDR3nt: TGTGCCAGCTCACTCAGGGAAATATCCTACAATGAGCAGTTCTTC
CDR3aa: CASSLREISYNEQFF

abundance: .
v_gene: TRBV7-6
j_gene: TRBJ2-3
d_gene: .
CDR3nt: TGTGCCAGCAGCTTAGGGGGGTCCCCCACAGATACGCAGTATTTT
CDR3aa: CASSLGGSPTDTQYF

abundance: many
v_gene: TRBV2
j_gene: TRBJ1-2
d_gene: .
CDR3nt: TGTGCCAGCAGCCTCGGAGGGTTTATCGACTATGGCTACACCTTC
CDR3aa: CASSLGGFIDYGYTF

abundance: many
v_gene: TRBV4-3
j_gene: TRBJ2-1
d_gene: .
CDR3nt: TGCGCCAGCAGCCAACATACCCTCGGGACTCCTAATGAGCAGTTCTTC
CDR3aa: CASSQHTLGTPNEQFF

abundance: few
v_gene: TRBV5-1
j_gene: TRBJ2-3
d_gene: .
CDR3nt: TGCGCCAGCAGCTTGAAGGACGCAGATACGCAGTATTTT
CDR3aa: CASSLKDADTQYF

abundance: .
v_gene: TRBV6-1
j_gene: TRBJ1-1
d_gene: .
CDR3nt: TGTGCCAGCAGATGGTCCGACAGGACGAACACTGAAGCTTTCTTT
CDR3aa: CASRWSDRTNTEAFF

abundance: few
v_gene: TRBV15
j_gene: TRBJ2-7
d_gene: .
CDR3nt: TGTGCCACCAGCAGATCCCCCGCGGCTAGCCAAAACGAGCAGTACTTC
CDR3aa: CATSRSPAASQNEQYF

abundance: .
v_gene: TRBV15
j_gene: TRBJ2-5
d_gene: .
CDR3nt: TGTGCCATTACGATCCCACCTGAAGGGACCCAGTACTTC
CDR3aa: CAITIPPEGTQYF

abundance: .
v_gene: TRBV20-1
j_gene: TRBJ1-2
d_gene: .
CDR3nt: TGCAGTGCGGTCCGTGGAACTAACTATGGCTACACCTTC
CDR3aa: CSAVRGTNYGYTF

abundance: once
v_gene: TRBV5-6
j_gene: TRBJ2-3
d_gene: .
CDR3nt: TGTGCCAGCAGCTTGGAGTCCAGGTGGAGTGTTGGGACAGATACGCAGTATTTT
CDR3aa: CASSLESRWSVGTDTQYF

abundance: .
v_gene: TRBV20-1
j_gene: TRBJ1-2
d_gene: TRBD1
CDR3nt: TGCAGTGCGGTCCCGGTGGGACAGGGATTCGGTGGCTACACCTTC
CDR3aa: CSAVPVGQGFGGYTF